This TCR beta chain is from a study of cytomegalovirus exposure and HLA in healthy donors. About this clone itself: Its antigen is still unknown.

PCR primers comprised 60 Vbeta and 13 Jbeta primers. Data came from immunoSEQ multiplex PCR; TCRdb stores just in-frame clones and leaves some out. The top ten clones hold about 4% of a sample with roughly 83,000 clones, about 81% of them seen once. The CDR3 has 15 amino acids. Germline V gene data show CDR1 as SGHRS and CDR2 as YFSETQ. V dropped 0 bases and J dropped 1 base, with 10 bases sitting between them. Findings of the study overall: 87-base-pair reads could not separate some V segments, including TRBV6-2 and TRBV6-3. It emerged from a later analysis that several of the most significant clusters appeared to be linked to common viral pathogens.

Whereas donors were nominally healthy upon sampling, unrecorded immune exposures were probable. The chain couples TRBV5-1 to TRBJ1-2; unclear D gene. This TCR came from a man in his fifties or sixties in good health and CMV-seronegative. Sequenced sample: PBMCs. In DNA, the CDR3 is TGCGCCAGCAGCTTGGCAGGAGGGAATAACTATGGCTACACCTTC. This encodes CASSLAGGNNYGYTF. Full variable domain (remainder filled in from reference TRBV5-1 and TRBJ1-2): KAGVTQTPRYLIKTRGQQVTLSCSPISGHRSVSWYQQTPGQGLQFLFEYFSETQRNKGNFPGRFSGRQFSNSRSEMNVSTLELGDSALYLCASSLAGGNNYGYTFGSGTRLTVV.